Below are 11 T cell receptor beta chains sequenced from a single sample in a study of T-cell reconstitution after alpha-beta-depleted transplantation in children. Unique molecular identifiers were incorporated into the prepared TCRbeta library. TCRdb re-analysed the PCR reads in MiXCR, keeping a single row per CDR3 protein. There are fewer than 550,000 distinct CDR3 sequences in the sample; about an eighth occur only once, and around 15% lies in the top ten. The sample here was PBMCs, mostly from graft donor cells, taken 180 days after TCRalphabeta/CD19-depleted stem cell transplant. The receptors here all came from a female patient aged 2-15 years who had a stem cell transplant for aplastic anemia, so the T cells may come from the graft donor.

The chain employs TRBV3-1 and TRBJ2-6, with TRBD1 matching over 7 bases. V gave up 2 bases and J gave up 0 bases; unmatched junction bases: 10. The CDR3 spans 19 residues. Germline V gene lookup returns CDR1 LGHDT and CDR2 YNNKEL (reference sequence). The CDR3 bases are TGTGCCAGCAGCCAACAAGGACAGGCCCTAAGCTCTGGGGCCAACGTCCTGACTTTC. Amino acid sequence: CASSQQGQALSSGANVLTF.

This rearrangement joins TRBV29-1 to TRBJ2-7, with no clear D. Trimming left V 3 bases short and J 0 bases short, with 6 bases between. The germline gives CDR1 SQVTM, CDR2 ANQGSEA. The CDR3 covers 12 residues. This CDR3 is CSVENFSYEQYF. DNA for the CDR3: TGCAGCGTTGAGAACTTCTCCTACGAGCAGTACTTC.

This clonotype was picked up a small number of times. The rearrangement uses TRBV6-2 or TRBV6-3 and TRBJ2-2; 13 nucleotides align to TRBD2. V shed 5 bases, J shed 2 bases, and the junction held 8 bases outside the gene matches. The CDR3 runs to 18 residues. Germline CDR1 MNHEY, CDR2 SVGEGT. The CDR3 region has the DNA TGTGCCAGCAGTAAACGACTAGCGGGAGGACTCAACACCGGGGAGCTGTTTTTT. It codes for CASSKRLAGGLNTGELFF.

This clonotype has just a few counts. CDR3 loop: CATHLFDNPFQTQYF. The CDR3 DNA sequence: TGTGCCACGCATCTGTTCGACAACCCTTTCCAGACCCAGTACTTC. The chain carries TRBV7-6 and TRBJ2-5; no clear D gene. This CDR3 spans 15 amino acids. Trimming stripped 10 bases from V and 6 bases from J, with 24 bases between. The germline gives CDR1 SGHVS, CDR2 FNYEAQ.

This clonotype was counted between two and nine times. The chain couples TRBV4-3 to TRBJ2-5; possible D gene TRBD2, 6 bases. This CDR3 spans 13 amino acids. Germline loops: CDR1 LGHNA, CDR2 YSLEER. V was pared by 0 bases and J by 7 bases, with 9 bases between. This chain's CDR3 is CASSQERGGTQYF. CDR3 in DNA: TGCGCCAGCAGCCAAGAGAGGGGAGGGACCCAGTACTTC.

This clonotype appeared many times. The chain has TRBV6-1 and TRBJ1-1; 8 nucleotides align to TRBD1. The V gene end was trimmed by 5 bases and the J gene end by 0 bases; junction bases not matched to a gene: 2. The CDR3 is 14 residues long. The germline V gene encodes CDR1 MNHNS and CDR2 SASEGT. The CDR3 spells CASSRGQVNTEAFF. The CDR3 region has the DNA TGTGCCAGCAGTAGGGGACAGGTGAACACTGAAGCTTTCTTT.

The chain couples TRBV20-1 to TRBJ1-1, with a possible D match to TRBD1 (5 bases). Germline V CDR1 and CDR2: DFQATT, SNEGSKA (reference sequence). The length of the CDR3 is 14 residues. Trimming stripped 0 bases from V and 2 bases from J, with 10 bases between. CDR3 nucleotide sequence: TGCAGTGCTAGAGAGGGGGGGTTAAACACTGAAGCTTTCTTT. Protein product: CSAREGGLNTEAFF.

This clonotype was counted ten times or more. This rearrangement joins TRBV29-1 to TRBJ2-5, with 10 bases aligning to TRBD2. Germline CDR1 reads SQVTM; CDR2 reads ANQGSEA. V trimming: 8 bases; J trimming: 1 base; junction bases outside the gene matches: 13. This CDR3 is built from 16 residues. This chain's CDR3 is CSTRYTSGTPQETQYF. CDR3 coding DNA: TGCAGCACCCGGTACACTAGCGGGACCCCCCAAGAGACCCAGTACTTC.

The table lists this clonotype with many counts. The CDR3 region is CSARAGELAKNIQYF. CDR3 DNA sequence: TGCAGTGCTCGAGCGGGGGAACTAGCCAAAAACATTCAGTACTTC. This rearrangement joins TRBV20-1 to TRBJ2-4; 8 nucleotides match TRBD2. The germline CDR1 and CDR2 sequences are DFQATT and SNEGSKA (reference sequence). The CDR3 is 15 amino acids. V dropped 5 bases and J dropped 0; count of bases not matched to a gene: 6.

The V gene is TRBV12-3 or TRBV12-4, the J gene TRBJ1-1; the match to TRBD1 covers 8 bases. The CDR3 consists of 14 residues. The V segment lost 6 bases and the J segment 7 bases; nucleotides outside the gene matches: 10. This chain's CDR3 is CASRVDRESGEAFF. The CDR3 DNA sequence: TGTGCCAGCAGGGTGGACAGGGAGAGCGGTGAAGCTTTCTTT.

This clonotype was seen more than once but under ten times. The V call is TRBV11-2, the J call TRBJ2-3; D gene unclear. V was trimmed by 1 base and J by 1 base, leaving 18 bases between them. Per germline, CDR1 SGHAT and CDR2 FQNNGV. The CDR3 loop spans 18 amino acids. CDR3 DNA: TGTGCCAGCAGCTTAGGGGCCACGTACCGAGGTGGCACAGATACGCAGTATTTT. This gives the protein CASSLGATYRGGTDTQYF.